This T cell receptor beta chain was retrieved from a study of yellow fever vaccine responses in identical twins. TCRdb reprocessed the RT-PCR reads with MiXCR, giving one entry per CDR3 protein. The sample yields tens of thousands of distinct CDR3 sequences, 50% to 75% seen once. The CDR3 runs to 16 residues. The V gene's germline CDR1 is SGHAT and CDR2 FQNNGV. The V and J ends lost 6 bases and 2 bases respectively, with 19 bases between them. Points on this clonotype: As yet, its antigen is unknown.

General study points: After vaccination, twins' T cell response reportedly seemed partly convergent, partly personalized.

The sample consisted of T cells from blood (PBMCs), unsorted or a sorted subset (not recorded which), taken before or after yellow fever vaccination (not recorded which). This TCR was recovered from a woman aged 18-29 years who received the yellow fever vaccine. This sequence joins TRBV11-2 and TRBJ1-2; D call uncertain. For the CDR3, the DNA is TGTGCCAGCAGTCTTAGGTCCGGCAGCGCCAACTATGGCTACACCTTC. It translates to CASSLRSGSANYGYTF.